Given below is one T cell receptor beta chain in context. What it binds is unknown. Germline values: CDR1 MNHNY, CDR2 SVGAGI (reference sequence). This CDR3 has 15 amino acids. Deletions cut 1 base from V and 8 bases from J, with 16 bases between. The sample belongs to a study of CD8+ T cells in alopecia areata. The study, taken as a whole, reports: More clonal than normal scalp was lesional scalp, particularly alopecia totalis/universalis.

As the sequencing template, cDNA was produced by extracting RNA and reverse transcribing it. Sequencing used immunoSEQ multiplex PCR; TCRdb keeps in-frame clones, though not all of them. The sample includes 170,000 or so clones, about three fifths of them seen just once. Regarding treatment: oral pan-JAK inhibitor, 5-10 mg twice daily. The input for sequencing was CD4+ T cells sorted from blood, taken at week 4, from a patient treated with tofacitinib. This chain joins TRBV6-6 and TRBJ2-3, with a tentative D call TRBD1 (6 bases). This receptor was identified in a human donor with alopecia areata. The CDR3 protein is CASSYWGTDRGTQYF. The CDR3 DNA reads TGTGCCAGCAGTTACTGGGGGACGGACAGAGGTACGCAGTATTTT.